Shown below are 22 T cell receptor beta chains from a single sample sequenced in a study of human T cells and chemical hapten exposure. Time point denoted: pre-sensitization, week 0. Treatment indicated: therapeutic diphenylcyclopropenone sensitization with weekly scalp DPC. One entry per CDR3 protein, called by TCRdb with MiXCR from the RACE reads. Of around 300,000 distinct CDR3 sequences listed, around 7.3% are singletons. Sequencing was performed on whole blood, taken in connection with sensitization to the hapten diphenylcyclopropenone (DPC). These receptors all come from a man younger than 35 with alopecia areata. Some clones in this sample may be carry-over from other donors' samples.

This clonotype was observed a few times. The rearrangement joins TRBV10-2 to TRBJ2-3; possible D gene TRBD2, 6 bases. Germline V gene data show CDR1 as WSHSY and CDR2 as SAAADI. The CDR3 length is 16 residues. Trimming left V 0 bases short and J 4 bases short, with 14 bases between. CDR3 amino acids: CASSESEGERSDTQYF. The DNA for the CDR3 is TGCGCCAGCAGTGAGTCGGAGGGCGAGAGGTCAGATACGCAGTATTTT.

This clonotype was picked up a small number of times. The CDR3, as DNA: TGTGCCAGCAGTATTCAAGATACGCAGTATTTT. It is translated as CASSIQDTQYF. The genes are TRBV7-2 and TRBJ2-3; D is ambiguous. Trimming cost V 6 bases and J 5 bases, with 6 bases left between them. Germline V gives CDR1 SGHTA, CDR2 FQGNSA. The CDR3 runs 11 residues.

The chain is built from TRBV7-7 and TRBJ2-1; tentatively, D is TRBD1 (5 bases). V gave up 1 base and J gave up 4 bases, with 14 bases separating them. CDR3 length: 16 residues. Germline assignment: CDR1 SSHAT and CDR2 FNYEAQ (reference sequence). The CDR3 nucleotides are TGTGCCAGCAGCTTAGAAGTCAGGGCCAGTTACAATGAGCAGTTCTTC. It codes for CASSLEVRASYNEQFF.

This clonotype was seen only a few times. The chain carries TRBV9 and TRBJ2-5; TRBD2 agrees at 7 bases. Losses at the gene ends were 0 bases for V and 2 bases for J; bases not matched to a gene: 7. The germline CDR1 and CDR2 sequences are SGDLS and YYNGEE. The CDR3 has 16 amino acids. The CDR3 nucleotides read TGTGCCAGCAGCGTAGGGGAGCGGGGTGAACAAGAGACCCAGTACTTC. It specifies CASSVGERGEQETQYF.

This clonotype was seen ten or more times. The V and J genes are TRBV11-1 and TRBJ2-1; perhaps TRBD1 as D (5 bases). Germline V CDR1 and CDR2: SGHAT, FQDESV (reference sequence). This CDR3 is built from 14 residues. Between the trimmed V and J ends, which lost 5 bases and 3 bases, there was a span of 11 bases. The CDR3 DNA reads TGTGCCAGCAGCACCGCAGGGTACTACAATGAGCAGTTCTTC. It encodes CASSTAGYYNEQFF. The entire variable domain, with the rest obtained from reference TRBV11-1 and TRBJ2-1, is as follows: EAEVAQSPRYKITEKSQAVAFWCDPISGHATLYWYRQILGQGPELLVQFQDESVVDDSQLPKDRFSAERLKGVDSTLKIQPAELGDSAMYLCASSTAGYYNEQFFGPGTRLTVL.

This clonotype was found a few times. CDR3 nucleotide sequence: TGTGCTTCTAGTCAGGGGGCAGCGAACACCGGGGAGCTGTTTTTT. Amino acids: CASSQGAANTGELFF. J is TRBJ2-2 and V is TRBV7-8; TRBD1 agrees at 8 bases. The CDR3 is 15 amino acids. Germline CDR1 reads SGHVS; CDR2 reads FQNEAQ. The full variable domain, completed using reference TRBV7-8 and TRBJ2-2, is GAGVSQSPRYKVAKRGQDVALRCDPISGHVSLFWYQQALGQGPEFLTYFQNEAQLDKSGLPSDRFFAERPEGSVSTLKIQRTQQEDSAVYLCASSQGAANTGELFFGEGSRLTVL.

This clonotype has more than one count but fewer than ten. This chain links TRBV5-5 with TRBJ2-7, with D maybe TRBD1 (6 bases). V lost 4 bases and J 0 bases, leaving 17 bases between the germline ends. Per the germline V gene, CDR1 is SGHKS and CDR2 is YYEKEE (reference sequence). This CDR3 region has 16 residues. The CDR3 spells CASSPSGTPSSYEQYV. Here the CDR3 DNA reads TGTGCCAGCAGCCCTTCTGGGACACCGAGCTCCTACGAGCAGTACGTC.

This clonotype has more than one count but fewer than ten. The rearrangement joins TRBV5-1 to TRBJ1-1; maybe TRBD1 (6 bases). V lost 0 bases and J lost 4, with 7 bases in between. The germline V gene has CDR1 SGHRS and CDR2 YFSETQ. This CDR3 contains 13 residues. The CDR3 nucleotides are TGCGCCAGCAGCTTGGCAGGGGTCACTGAAGCTTTCTTT. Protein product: CASSLAGVTEAFF. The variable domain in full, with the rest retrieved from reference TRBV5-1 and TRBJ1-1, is KAGVTQTPRYLIKTRGQQVTLSCSPISGHRSVSWYQQTPGQGLQFLFEYFSETQRNKGNFPGRFSGRQFSNSRSEMNVSTLELGDSALYLCASSLAGVTEAFFGQGTRLTVV.

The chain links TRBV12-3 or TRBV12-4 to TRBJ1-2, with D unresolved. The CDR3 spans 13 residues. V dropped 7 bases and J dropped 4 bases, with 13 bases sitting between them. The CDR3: CASTQTAGYGYTF. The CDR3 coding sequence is TGTGCCAGCACCCAAACGGCCGGCTATGGCTACACCTTC.

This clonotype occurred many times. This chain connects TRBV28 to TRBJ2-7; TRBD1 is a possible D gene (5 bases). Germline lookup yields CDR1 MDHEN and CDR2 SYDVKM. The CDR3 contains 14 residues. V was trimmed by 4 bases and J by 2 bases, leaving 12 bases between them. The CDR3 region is CASSWDQGPYEQYF. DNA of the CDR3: TGTGCCAGCAGTTGGGATCAGGGTCCCTACGAGCAGTACTTC.

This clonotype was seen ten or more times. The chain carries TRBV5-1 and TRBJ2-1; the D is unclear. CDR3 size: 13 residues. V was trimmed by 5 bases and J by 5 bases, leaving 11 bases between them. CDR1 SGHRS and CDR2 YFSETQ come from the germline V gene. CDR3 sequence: CASSLGQDNEQFF. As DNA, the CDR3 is TGCGCCAGCAGTCTCGGCCAAGACAATGAGCAGTTCTTC.

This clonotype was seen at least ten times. The CDR3 bases are TGCGCCAGCAGCGACGGGAGATCCCCAGATACGCAGTATTTT. It is translated as CASSDGRSPDTQYF. The chain has TRBV5-1 and TRBJ2-3; weak D call: TRBD2 (6 bases). This CDR3 has 14 residues. CDR1 SGHRS and CDR2 YFSETQ come from the germline V gene. Trimming cost V 4 bases and J 4 bases, with 13 bases left between them. Full variable domain (missing parts from reference TRBV5-1 and TRBJ2-3): KAGVTQTPRYLIKTRGQQVTLSCSPISGHRSVSWYQQTPGQGLQFLFEYFSETQRNKGNFPGRFSGRQFSNSRSEMNVSTLELGDSALYLCASSDGRSPDTQYFGPGTRLTVL.

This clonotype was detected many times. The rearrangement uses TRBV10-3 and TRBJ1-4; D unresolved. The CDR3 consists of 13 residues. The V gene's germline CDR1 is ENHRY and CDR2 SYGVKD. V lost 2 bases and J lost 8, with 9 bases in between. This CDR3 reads CAISEAVGEKLFF. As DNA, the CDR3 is TGTGCCATCAGTGAGGCCGTGGGGGAAAAACTGTTTTTT.

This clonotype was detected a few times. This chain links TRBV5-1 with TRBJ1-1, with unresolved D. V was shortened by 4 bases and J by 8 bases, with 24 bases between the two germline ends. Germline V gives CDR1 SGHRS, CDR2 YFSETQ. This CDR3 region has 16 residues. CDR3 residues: CASSRPNSTRLEEAFF. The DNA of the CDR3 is TGCGCCAGCAGCCGACCTAACAGCACTCGACTAGAGGAAGCTTTCTTT.

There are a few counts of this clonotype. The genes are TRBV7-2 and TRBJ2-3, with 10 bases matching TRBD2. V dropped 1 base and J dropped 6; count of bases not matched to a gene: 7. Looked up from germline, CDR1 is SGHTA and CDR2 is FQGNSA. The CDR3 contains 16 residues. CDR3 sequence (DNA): TGTGCCAGCAGCTTAGGAGCGGGGGGGTTCGTGGATACGCAGTATTTT. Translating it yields CASSLGAGGFVDTQYF.

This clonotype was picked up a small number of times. Written as DNA, the CDR3 is TGTGCCAGCAGCTTGGGGGATTCACCCCTCCACTTT. Encoded protein: CASSLGDSPLHF. V and J are TRBV11-1 and TRBJ1-6, with D maybe TRBD1 (5 bases). The germline gives CDR1 SGHAT, CDR2 FQDESV (reference sequence). The CDR3 loop spans 12 amino acids. V dropped 3 bases and J dropped 8 bases, with 5 bases sitting between them.

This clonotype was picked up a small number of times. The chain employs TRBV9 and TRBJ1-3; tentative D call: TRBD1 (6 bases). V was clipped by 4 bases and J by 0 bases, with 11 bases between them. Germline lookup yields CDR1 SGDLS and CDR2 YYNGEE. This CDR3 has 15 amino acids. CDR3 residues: CASSNTDSSGNTIYF. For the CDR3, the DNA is TGTGCCAGCAGCAACACGGACAGCTCTGGAAACACCATATATTTT.

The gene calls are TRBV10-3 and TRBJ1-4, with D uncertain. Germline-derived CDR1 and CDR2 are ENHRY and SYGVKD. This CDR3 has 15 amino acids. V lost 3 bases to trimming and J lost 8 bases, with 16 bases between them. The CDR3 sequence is CAISDPGSIGEKLFF. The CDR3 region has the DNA TGTGCCATCAGTGACCCAGGATCTATAGGGGAAAAACTGTTTTTT.

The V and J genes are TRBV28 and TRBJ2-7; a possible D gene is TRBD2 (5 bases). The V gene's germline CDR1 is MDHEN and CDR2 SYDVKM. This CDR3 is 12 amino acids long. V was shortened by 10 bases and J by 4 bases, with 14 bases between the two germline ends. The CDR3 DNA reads TGTGCCACGGGGTGGAGGAGGTACGAGCAGTACTTC. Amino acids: CATGWRRYEQYF.

The CDR3 is CSVDHSKQFF. DNA for the CDR3: TGCAGCGTTGACCACAGTAAGCAGTTCTTC. The chain employs TRBV29-1 and TRBJ2-1; D is unresolved. With 3 bases removed from V and 11 bases from J, the gap between germline ends came to 8 bases. CDR3 length: 10 amino acids. Germline CDR1 SQVTM, CDR2 ANQGSEA.

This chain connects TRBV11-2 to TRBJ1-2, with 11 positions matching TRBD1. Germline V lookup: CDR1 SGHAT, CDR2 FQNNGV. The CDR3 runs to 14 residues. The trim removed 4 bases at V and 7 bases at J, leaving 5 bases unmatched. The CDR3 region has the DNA TGTGCCAGCAGCTCGGACAGGGGGCGCTCTGGCTACACCTTC. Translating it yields CASSSDRGRSGYTF.

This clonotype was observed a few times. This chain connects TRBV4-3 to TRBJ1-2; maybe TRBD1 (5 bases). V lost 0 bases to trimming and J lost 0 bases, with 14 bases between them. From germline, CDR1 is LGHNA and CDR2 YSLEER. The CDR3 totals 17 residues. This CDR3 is CASSQDSGPRANYGYTF. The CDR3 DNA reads TGCGCCAGCAGCCAAGATTCAGGGCCCAGAGCTAACTATGGCTACACCTTC.